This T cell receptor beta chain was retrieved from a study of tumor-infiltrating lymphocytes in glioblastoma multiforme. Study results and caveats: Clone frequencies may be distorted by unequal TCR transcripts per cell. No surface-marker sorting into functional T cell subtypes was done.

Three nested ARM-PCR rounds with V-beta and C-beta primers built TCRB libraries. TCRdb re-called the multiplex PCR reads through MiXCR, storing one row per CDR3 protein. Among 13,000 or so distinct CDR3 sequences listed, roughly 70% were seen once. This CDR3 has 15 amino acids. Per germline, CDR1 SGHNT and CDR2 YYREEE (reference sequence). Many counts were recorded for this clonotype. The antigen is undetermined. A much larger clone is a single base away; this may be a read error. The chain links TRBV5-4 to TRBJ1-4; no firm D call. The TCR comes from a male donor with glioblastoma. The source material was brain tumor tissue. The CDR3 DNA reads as TGTGCCGGCAGCGCTAACCGGAATGTTAATGAAAAACTGTTTTTT. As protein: CAGSANRNVNEKLFF.